This T cell receptor (beta chain) was recovered during a study of identical twins. Only healthy Caucasians were enrolled as donors. About this clonotype: Its cognate antigen is unknown. This may be a read error, as it is one base from a much larger clone.

Template switching (which added a universal primer site) was used, and cDNA carried unique molecular identifiers. TCRdb reprocessed the 5' RACE reads via MiXCR and lists one record per CDR3 protein. Of 1.5 million or so distinct CDR3 sequences in the sample, less than 40% were seen once. Germline CDR1 and CDR2: MNHNY and SVGAGI (reference sequence). V was shortened by 10 bases and J by 8 bases, with 20 bases between the two germline ends. This CDR3 contains 13 residues. General study points: Not following the same donors, the study drew its conclusions from cross-sectional statistical analysis. Analyses of zero insertions could, in part, be confounded by invariant MAIT and iNKT cells.

The rearrangement links TRBV6-6 to TRBJ1-2, with a possible D match to TRBD1 (5 bases). The TCR was taken from a newborn girl in good health. Sequenced material: cord blood. The CDR3, as DNA: TGTGCCAACAGCCTAGGGGATAGTTGGGGCTACACCTTC. Translated: CANSLGDSWGYTF.